Below, 28 T cell receptor beta chains from the same sample are listed, as sequenced in a study of identical twins. TCRdb fed the 5' RACE reads into MiXCR, producing one record per CDR3 protein. Among a few hundred thousand distinct CDR3 sequences listed, roughly 8% were seen once. A further study also used this sample, focusing on yellow fever vaccine responses in identical twins.

The sample was CD8+ T cells sorted from blood. The receptors were sampled from a woman aged 18-29 years in good health.

This clonotype showed up many times. The J gene is TRBJ1-1, the V gene TRBV29-1, with no clear D. V lost 2 bases and J lost 1, with 5 bases in between. From germline, CDR1 is SQVTM and CDR2 ANQGSEA. This CDR3 spans 12 amino acids. The DNA of the CDR3 is TGCAGCGTTGAATCAGGGAACACTGAAGCTTTCTTT. It translates to CSVESGNTEAFF.

This clonotype was counted many times. V is TRBV29-1 and J is TRBJ2-1; D gene ambiguous. This CDR3 spans 15 amino acids. The V gene's germline CDR1 is SQVTM and CDR2 ANQGSEA. The germline V and J ends were trimmed by 0 bases and 7 bases, with 16 bases remaining between them. In nucleotides, the CDR3 is TGCAGCGTTGAAGATCATCCTTTGACCAGAAATGAGCAGTTCTTC. This codes for CSVEDHPLTRNEQFF.

This clonotype has at least ten counts. The V and J genes are TRBV12-5 and TRBJ2-3, with no clear D. The CDR3 runs to 13 residues. V lost 7 bases to trimming and J lost 0 bases, with 8 bases between them. Looked up from germline, CDR1 is LGHNT and CDR2 is FRNRAP. The CDR3 sequence is CASALDSTDTQYF. In DNA form, the CDR3 reads TGTGCTAGTGCCCTGGACAGCACAGATACGCAGTATTTT. Looking up the rest from reference TRBV12-5 and TRBJ2-3 gives the full variable domain: DARVTQTPRHKVTEMGQEVTMRCQPILGHNTVFWYRQTMMQGLELLAYFRNRAPLDDSGMPKDRFSAEMPDATLATLKIQPSEPRDSAVYFCASALDSTDTQYFGPGTRLTVL.

This clonotype was seen a few times. The J gene is TRBJ2-7, the V gene TRBV25-1, with D maybe TRBD1 (6 bases). Per germline, CDR1 MGHDK and CDR2 SYGVNS. There are 14 residues in the CDR3. Trimming cost V 3 bases and J 0 bases, with 9 bases left between them. The CDR3 is CASSDWDTSYEQYF. CDR3 in DNA: TGTGCCAGCAGTGATTGGGACACCTCCTACGAGCAGTACTTC.

This chain uses TRBV5-1 with TRBJ2-5; 12 bases match TRBD2. The germline gives CDR1 SGHRS, CDR2 YFSETQ. With 4 bases clipped from V and 7 bases from J, the junction kept 5 bases outside the gene matches. The CDR3 extends over 14 amino acids. The chain's CDR3 is CASSPLAGGGTQYF. The CDR3 DNA reads as TGCGCCAGCAGCCCACTAGCGGGAGGAGGGACCCAGTACTTC.

This clonotype has a count of ten or more. The J gene is TRBJ2-7, the V gene TRBV6-2 or TRBV6-3; D uncertain. The V and J ends lost 4 bases and 2 bases respectively, with 9 bases between them. The length of the CDR3 is 13 residues. CDR1 is MNHEY, CDR2 SVGEGT, per germline. The CDR3 is CASSSIPTYEQYF. The CDR3, as DNA: TGTGCCAGCAGTTCGATTCCCACCTACGAGCAGTACTTC.

This clonotype has more than one count but fewer than ten. V is TRBV29-1 and J is TRBJ1-4; D remains unclear. The CDR3 has 12 residues. The ends were cut back, 4 bases at V and 7 bases at J, with 10 bases in the middle. Germline loops: CDR1 SQVTM, CDR2 ANQGSEA. The CDR3 here is CSVAARGEKLFF. The CDR3 region has the DNA TGCAGCGTTGCTGCCCGGGGTGAAAAACTGTTTTTT.

The rearrangement links TRBV27 to TRBJ2-1; either TRBD1 or TRBD2 may supply D (5 bases each). V lost 4 bases to trimming and J lost 4 bases, with 8 bases between them. The CDR3 has 13 residues. Germline assignment: CDR1 MNHEY and CDR2 SMNVEV (reference sequence). CDR3 sequence: CASSSGPYNEQFF. The CDR3, as DNA: TGTGCCAGCAGTTCGGGGCCGTACAATGAGCAGTTCTTC.

This clonotype was observed at least ten times. The chain carries TRBV27 and TRBJ2-1; TRBD1 might be the D (7 bases). V dropped 7 bases and J dropped 2 bases, with 12 bases sitting between them. The CDR3 is 14 amino acids. Germline CDR1 is MNHEY and CDR2 is SMNVEV (reference sequence). CDR3 sequence reads: CASTQGGPYNEQFF. The CDR3 DNA sequence: TGTGCCAGCACCCAGGGGGGCCCCTACAATGAGCAGTTCTTC.

The chain recombines TRBV7-9 with TRBJ2-5; the D is unclear. In germline, CDR1 is SEHNR, CDR2 FQNEAQ (reference sequence). Between the trimmed V and J ends, which lost 4 bases and 4 bases, there was a span of 10 bases. The CDR3 sequence is 13 residues long. The CDR3 region is CASSSPGPETQYF. As DNA, the CDR3 is TGTGCCAGCAGCTCCCCCGGCCCAGAGACCCAGTACTTC.

In its sample, this clonotype was seen a few times. This chain joins TRBV5-1 and TRBJ2-1; no firm D call. Trimming removed 6 bases at V and 8 bases at J, with 15 bases between. Germline V gene lookup returns CDR1 SGHRS and CDR2 YFSETQ. CDR3 length equals 13 residues. The CDR3 DNA reads as TGCGCCAGCACCTACCACGGGCCCCATGAGCAGTTCTTC. This translates into CASTYHGPHEQFF.

The chain has TRBV3-1 and TRBJ2-2, with D maybe TRBD1 (6 bases). The CDR3 has 16 amino acids. Per the germline V gene, CDR1 is LGHDT and CDR2 is YNNKEL (reference sequence). V was cut by 1 base and J by 0 bases, with 9 bases left in between. CDR3 nucleotides: TGTGCCAGCAGCCAAGGCACAGGGTCGAACACCGGGGAGCTGTTTTTT. The encoded protein is CASSQGTGSNTGELFF.

V gene TRBV7-9 combines with J gene TRBJ2-1, with TRBD1 matching 11 bases. From germline, CDR1 is SEHNR and CDR2 FQNEAQ (reference sequence). The CDR3 is 14 amino acids. V trimming: 8 bases; J trimming: 3 bases; junction bases outside the gene matches: 3. The CDR3 DNA reads as TGTGCCAGCGGCGGGACAGGGGGCTACAATGAGCAGTTCTTC. It encodes CASGGTGGYNEQFF.

This clonotype appeared many times. This chain joins TRBV12-3 or TRBV12-4 and TRBJ2-7, with D unresolved. The V end lost 2 bases, the J end lost 2 bases, and 4 bases lay between the germline ends. CDR3 length equals 12 residues. In DNA, the CDR3 is TGTGCCAGCAGTTTAAATCCCTACGAGCAGTACTTC. It is translated as CASSLNPYEQYF.

There are many counts of this clonotype. The chain recombines TRBV5-1 with TRBJ2-3, with 7 bases identical to TRBD2. Per germline, CDR1 SGHRS and CDR2 YFSETQ. The CDR3 is made up of 16 amino acids. V was clipped by 0 bases and J by 4 bases; unmatched bases: 8. CDR3 loop: CASSLGLAVQPDTQYF. CDR3 nucleotide sequence: TGCGCCAGCAGCTTGGGGCTAGCGGTTCAACCAGATACGCAGTATTTT.

The sample holds a few counts of this clonotype. For the CDR3, the DNA is TGTGCCAGCTCACCACCTCATGAGCAGTTCTTC. Protein: CASSPPHEQFF. The chain recombines TRBV18 with TRBJ2-1; no clear D gene. This CDR3 comprises 11 residues. From germline, CDR1 is KGHSH and CDR2 LQKENI. Trimming removed 0 bases from V and 8 bases from J, with 2 bases in between.

This clonotype was recorded a few times. The V call is TRBV11-2, the J call TRBJ2-2, with 14 bases that match TRBD2. The CDR3 has 16 amino acids. In germline, CDR1 is SGHAT, CDR2 FQNNGV. The J segment lost 4 bases and the V segment lost 4 bases, leaving 2 bases of the junction unmatched. The CDR3, as DNA: TGTGCCAGCAGCTCGGGACTAGCGGGGGCCACCGGGGAGCTGTTTTTT. This gives the protein CASSSGLAGATGELFF. Together with reference TRBV11-2 and TRBJ2-2, the CDR3 gives the full variable domain: EAGVAQSPRYKIIEKRQSVAFWCNPISGHATLYWYQQILGQGPKLLIQFQNNGVVDDSQLPKDRFSAERLKGVDSTLKIQPAKLEDSAVYLCASSSGLAGATGELFFGEGSRLTVL.

V usage is TRBV6-2 or TRBV6-3 and J usage is TRBJ2-5, with D possibly matching TRBD1 (5 bases). Trimming removed 4 bases at V and 4 bases at J, with 10 bases between. The CDR3 length is 13 residues. Germline V gives CDR1 MNHEY, CDR2 SVGEGT. CDR3 bases: TGTGCCAGCAGTTGGGGCACCAGAGAGACCCAGTACTTC. This sequence encodes CASSWGTRETQYF.

The gene calls are TRBV27 and TRBJ2-5; 8 bases agree with TRBD2. V shed 6 bases and J 5 bases; nucleotides not matched to a gene: 14. The CDR3 is made up of 16 amino acids. The germline CDR1 and CDR2 sequences are MNHEY and SMNVEV (reference sequence). The CDR3 is CASSPRWSGGEETQYF. The CDR3 DNA sequence: TGTGCCAGCAGCCCGCGGTGGAGCGGGGGTGAGGAGACCCAGTACTTC.

This clonotype showed up just a few times. As DNA, the CDR3 is TGTGCCAGCAGCATGACAGGTTTCGAGCAGTACTTC. Its translation is CASSMTGFEQYF. The chain couples TRBV27 to TRBJ2-7, with D possibly TRBD1 on 6 matching bases. Trimming shortened V by 6 bases and J by 6 bases, and 12 bases separated the two germline ends. CDR1 is MNHEY, CDR2 SMNVEV, per germline (reference sequence). The length of the CDR3 is 12 residues.

This clonotype was observed a handful of times. The rearrangement uses TRBV27 and TRBJ2-7; 11 nucleotides align to TRBD1. V shed 5 bases, J shed 3 bases, and the junction held 6 bases outside the gene matches. Germline values: CDR1 MNHEY, CDR2 SMNVEV (reference sequence). The CDR3 is 15 amino acids. In DNA, the CDR3 is TGTGCCAGCAGTCGCTCCGGGACAGGGGGCTACGAGCAGTACTTC. Its protein product is CASSRSGTGGYEQYF.

This clonotype was counted many times. The chain uses TRBV30 and TRBJ2-3; D gene ambiguous. V was trimmed by 5 bases and J by 6 bases, leaving 12 bases between them. This CDR3 is 12 amino acids long. Germline V gene lookup returns CDR1 GTSNPN and CDR2 SVGIG (reference sequence). The CDR3 DNA reads as TGTGCCTGGGATAAAACATGGGATACGCAGTATTTT. It is translated as CAWDKTWDTQYF.

This clonotype has ten or more counts. The chain carries TRBV4-3 and TRBJ2-5; 8 bases agree with TRBD2. The V gene end was trimmed by 0 bases and the J gene end by 5 bases; junction bases not matched to a gene: 11. CDR3 length equals 17 residues. From germline, CDR1 is LGHNA and CDR2 YSLEER. This CDR3 reads CASSQELSGRNWETQYF. CDR3 nucleotides: TGCGCCAGCAGCCAAGAGTTGAGCGGGAGAAATTGGGAGACCCAGTACTTC.

A remark on this clonotype: Given a much more abundant clone one base away, this may be a read error. The chain couples TRBV12-3 or TRBV12-4 to TRBJ2-5; possible D gene TRBD1, 6 bases. The CDR3 contains 15 residues. The V gene lost 6 bases and the J gene lost 2 bases, with 16 bases spanning the gap. The CDR3 sequence is CASSYGTSNQETQYF. As DNA, the CDR3 is TGTGCCAGCAGCTATGGGACATCGAATCAAGAGACCCAGTACTTC.

This chain links TRBV6-1 with TRBJ2-3; D is perhaps TRBD1 (6 bases). The germline gives CDR1 MNHNS, CDR2 SASEGT. V dropped 7 bases and J dropped 0 bases, with 23 bases sitting between them. This CDR3 is 18 amino acids long. CDR3 residues: CASKWETGSGLSTDTQYF. DNA for the CDR3: TGTGCCAGCAAGTGGGAGACAGGCTCAGGGCTAAGCACAGATACGCAGTATTTT.

This clonotype was seen repeatedly, ten times or more. The CDR3 reads CSVLGGSSYNEQFF. The CDR3 nucleotides read TGCAGCGTTTTAGGGGGGAGCTCCTACAATGAGCAGTTCTTC. The rearrangement uses TRBV29-1 and TRBJ2-1; D could derive from TRBD1 or TRBD2 (6 bases each). Germline assignment: CDR1 SQVTM and CDR2 ANQGSEA. The V and J ends lost 5 bases and 0 bases respectively, with 11 bases between them. This CDR3 is 14 amino acids long.

This clonotype appeared a few times. V and J are TRBV20-1 and TRBJ2-7, with 11 bases fitting TRBD2. The germline CDR1 and CDR2 sequences are DFQATT and SNEGSKA (reference sequence). After removal of 5 bases from V and 3 bases from J, the junction contained 3 bases not matched to a gene. The CDR3 covers 13 residues. CDR3 DNA sequence: TGCAGTGCTGAACTAGCGGGGGACTACGAGCAGTACTTC. Translation: CSAELAGDYEQYF.

This clonotype was recorded many times. V usage is TRBV12-3 or TRBV12-4 and J usage is TRBJ2-7; either TRBD1 or TRBD2 may supply D (5 bases each). This CDR3 is built from 12 residues. Between the trimmed V and J ends, which lost 6 bases and 2 bases, there was a span of 8 bases. The DNA for the CDR3 is TGTGCCAGCAGGGGACCGGCCTACGAGCAGTACTTC. This gives the protein CASRGPAYEQYF.